This TCR beta chain appears in the sequencing data of a study of cytomegalovirus exposure and HLA in healthy donors. On this clone itself: Antigen specificity is unknown.

CDR1 LNHDA and CDR2 SQIVND come from the germline V gene (reference sequence). The CDR3 is 16 residues long. Trimming shortened V by 1 base and J by 4 bases, and 16 bases separated the two germline ends. With 60 Vbeta and 13 Jbeta primers, the PCR was carried out. The table came from immunoSEQ multiplex PCR; TCRdb's copy has only in-frame clones and leaves some out. The top ten hold about 4% of the sample, which has 100,000 or so clones, 75% to 85% seen once. Whole-study results and caveats: Sequencing probably produced one cluster of sequence variants that were highly shared. Researchers reported in a later analysis that a missense DCLRE1C variant was tied to TCR beta V- and J-gene trimming.

The chain joins TRBV19 to TRBJ1-1; no clear D. The sequencing input was PBMCs. The receptor was isolated from a woman aged 45 to 65 in good health and CMV-seropositive. The CDR3 region is CASSIVASEVGTEAFF. CDR3 in DNA: TGTGCCAGTAGTATAGTCGCCTCGGAGGTTGGCACTGAAGCTTTCTTT.